The T cell receptor beta chain described here comes from a study of blood T cell repertoires in COVID-19. About the research overall: T cells, B-cell-depleted T cells, or PBMCs supplied cDNA or gDNA.

How the authors handled the data: Cell counts per sample came from amplifying reference gene primers. Sequencing used immunoSEQ multiplex PCR; TCRdb keeps in-frame clones, though not all of them. V and J calls and clone size follow that table, whereas D and trimming were derived from the DNA. The sample includes 65,000 to 90,000 clones, 80% to 85% of them seen just once. This sequence was found in a man of 80 years or more with active or convalescent COVID-19. Input material: peripheral blood.

CDR3 sequence: CASSLITGLSNSNQPQHF. CDR3 bases: TGTGCCAGCAGCTTAATTACAGGGCTGAGTAACAGCAATCAGCCCCAGCATTTT. This sequence joins TRBV7-8 and TRBJ1-5, with TRBD1 as a possible D gene (6 bases). The CDR3 has 18 amino acids. Per the germline V gene, CDR1 is SGHVS and CDR2 is FQNEAQ. Deletions cut 2 bases from V and 1 base from J, with 18 bases between.